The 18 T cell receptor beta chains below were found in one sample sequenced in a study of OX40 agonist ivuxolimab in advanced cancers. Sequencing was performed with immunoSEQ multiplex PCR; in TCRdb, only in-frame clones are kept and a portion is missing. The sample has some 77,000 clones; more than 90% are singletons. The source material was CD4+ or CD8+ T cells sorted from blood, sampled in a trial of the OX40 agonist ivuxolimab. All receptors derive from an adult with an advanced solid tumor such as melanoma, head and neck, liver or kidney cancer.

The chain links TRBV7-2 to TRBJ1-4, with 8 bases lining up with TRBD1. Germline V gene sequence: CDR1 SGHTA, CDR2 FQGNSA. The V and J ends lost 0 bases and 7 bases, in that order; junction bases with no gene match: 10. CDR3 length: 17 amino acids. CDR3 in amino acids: CASSLAPTGVMGEKLFF. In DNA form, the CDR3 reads TGTGCCAGCAGCTTAGCCCCGACAGGGGTTATGGGTGAAAAACTGTTTTTT.

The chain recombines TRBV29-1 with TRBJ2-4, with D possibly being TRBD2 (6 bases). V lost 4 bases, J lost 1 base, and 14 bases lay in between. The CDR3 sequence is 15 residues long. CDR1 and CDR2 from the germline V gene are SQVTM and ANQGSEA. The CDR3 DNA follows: TGCAGCGTTGCTCTTGGGGGGTATGCCAAAAACATTCAGTACTTC. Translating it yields CSVALGGYAKNIQYF.

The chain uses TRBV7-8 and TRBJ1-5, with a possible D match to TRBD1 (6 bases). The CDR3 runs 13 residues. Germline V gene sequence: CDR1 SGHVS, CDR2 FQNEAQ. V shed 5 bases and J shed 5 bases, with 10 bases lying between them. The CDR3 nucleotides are TGTGCCAGCAGCCGACGACAGGATCAGCCCCAGCATTTT. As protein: CASSRRQDQPQHF.

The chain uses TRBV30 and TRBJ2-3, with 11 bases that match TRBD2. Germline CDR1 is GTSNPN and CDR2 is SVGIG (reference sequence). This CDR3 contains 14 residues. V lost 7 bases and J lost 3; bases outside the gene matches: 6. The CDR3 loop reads CALDRLAGTDTQYF. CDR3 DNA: TGTGCCTTAGATAGACTAGCGGGGACAGATACGCAGTATTTT.

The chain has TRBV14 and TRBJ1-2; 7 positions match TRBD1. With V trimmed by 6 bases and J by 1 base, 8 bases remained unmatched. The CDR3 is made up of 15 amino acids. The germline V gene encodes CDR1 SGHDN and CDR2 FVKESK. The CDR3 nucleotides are TGTGCCAGCAGGGAGACAGGGCTAATTAACTATGGCTACACCTTC. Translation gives CASRETGLINYGYTF. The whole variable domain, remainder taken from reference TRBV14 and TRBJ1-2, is EAGVTQFPSHSVIEKGQTVTLRCDPISGHDNLYWYRRVMGKEIKFLLHFVKESKQDESGMPNNRFLAERTGGTYSTLKVQPAELEDSGVYFCASRETGLINYGYTFGSGTRLTVV.

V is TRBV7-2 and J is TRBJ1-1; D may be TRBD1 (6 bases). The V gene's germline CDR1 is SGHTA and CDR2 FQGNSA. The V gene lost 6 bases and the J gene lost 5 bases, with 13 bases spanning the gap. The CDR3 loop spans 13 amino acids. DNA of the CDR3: TGTGCCAGCAGTCCAGGGGTGGGTACTGAAGCTTTCTTT. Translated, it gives CASSPGVGTEAFF.

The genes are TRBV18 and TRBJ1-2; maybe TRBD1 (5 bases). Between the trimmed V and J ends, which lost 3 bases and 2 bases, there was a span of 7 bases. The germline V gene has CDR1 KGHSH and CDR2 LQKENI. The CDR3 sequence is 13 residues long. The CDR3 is CASSPDKNYGYTF. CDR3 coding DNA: TGTGCCAGCTCACCGGACAAGAACTATGGCTACACCTTC.

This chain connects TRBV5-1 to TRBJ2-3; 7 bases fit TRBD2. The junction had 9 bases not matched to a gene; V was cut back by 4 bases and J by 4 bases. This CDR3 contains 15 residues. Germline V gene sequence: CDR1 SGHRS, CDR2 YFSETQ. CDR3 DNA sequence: TGCGCCAGCAGCGGGCGGGAGAAAGGTGCAGATACGCAGTATTTT. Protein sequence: CASSGREKGADTQYF.

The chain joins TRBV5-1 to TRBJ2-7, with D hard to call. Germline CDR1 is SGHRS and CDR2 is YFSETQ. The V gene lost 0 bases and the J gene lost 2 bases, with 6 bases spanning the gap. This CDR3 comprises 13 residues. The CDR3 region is CASSLGLTYEQYF. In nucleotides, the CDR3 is TGCGCCAGCAGCTTGGGCCTTACCTACGAGCAGTACTTC.

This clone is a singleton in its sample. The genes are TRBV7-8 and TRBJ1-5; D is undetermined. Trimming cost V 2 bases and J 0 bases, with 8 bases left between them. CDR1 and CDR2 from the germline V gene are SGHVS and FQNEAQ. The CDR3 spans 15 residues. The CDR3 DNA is TGTGCCAGCAGCTTATATTCCGGTAGCAATCAGCCCCAGCATTTT. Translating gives CASSLYSGSNQPQHF.

In nucleotides, the CDR3 is TGTGCCAGCAGCTTAGAGAGGGGGATCTCTGGAAACACCATATATTTT. Encoded protein: CASSLERGISGNTIYF. The chain recombines TRBV7-9 with TRBJ1-3; D perhaps matches TRBD1 (6 bases). The CDR3 sequence is 16 residues long. CDR1 is SEHNR and CDR2 is FQNEAQ in the germline V gene (reference sequence). V was trimmed by 1 base and J by 0 bases, leaving 10 bases between them.

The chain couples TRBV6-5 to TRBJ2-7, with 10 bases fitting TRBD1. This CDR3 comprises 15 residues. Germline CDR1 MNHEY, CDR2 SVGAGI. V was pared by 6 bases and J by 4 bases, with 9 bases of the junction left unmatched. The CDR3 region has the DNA TGTGCCAGCAGCCGCCGGACAGGGGGGGAGTACGAGCAGTACTTC. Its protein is CASSRRTGGEYEQYF.

The CDR3 DNA follows: TGCGCCAGCAGCCGAGGGGGGAACTACGAGCAGTACTTC. Translation gives CASSRGGNYEQYF. The chain joins TRBV4-1 to TRBJ2-7; D may match TRBD1 or TRBD2 (6 bases each). Germline CDR1 reads MGHRA; CDR2 reads YSYEKL. The V end lost 4 bases, the J end lost 3 bases, and 10 bases lay between the germline ends. This CDR3 has 13 amino acids.

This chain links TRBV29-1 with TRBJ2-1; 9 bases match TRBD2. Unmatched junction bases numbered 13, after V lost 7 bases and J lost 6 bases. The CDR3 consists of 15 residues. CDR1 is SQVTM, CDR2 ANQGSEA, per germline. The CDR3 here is CSAKKFSGSFNEQFF. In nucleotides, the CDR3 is TGCAGCGCGAAAAAGTTTAGCGGGAGTTTCAATGAGCAGTTCTTC.

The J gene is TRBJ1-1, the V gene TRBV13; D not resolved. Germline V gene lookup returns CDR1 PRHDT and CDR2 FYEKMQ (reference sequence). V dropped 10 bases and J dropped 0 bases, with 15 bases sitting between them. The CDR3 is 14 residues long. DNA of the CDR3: TGTGCCACCCTCATACCTTTCGTGAACACTGAAGCTTTCTTT. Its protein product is CATLIPFVNTEAFF. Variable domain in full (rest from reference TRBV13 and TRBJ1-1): AAGVIQSPRHLIKEKRETATLKCYPIPRHDTVYWYQQGPGQDPQFLISFYEKMQSDKGSIPDRFSAQQFSDYHSELNMSSLELGDSALYFCATLIPFVNTEAFFGQGTRLTVV.

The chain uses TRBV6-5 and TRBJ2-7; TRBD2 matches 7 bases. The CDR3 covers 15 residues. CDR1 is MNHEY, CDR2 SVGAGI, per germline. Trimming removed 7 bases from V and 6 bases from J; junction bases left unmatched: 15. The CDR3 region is CASIQLTRGSFEQYF. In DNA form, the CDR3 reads TGTGCCAGCATTCAACTCACTCGCGGGAGTTTCGAGCAGTACTTC.

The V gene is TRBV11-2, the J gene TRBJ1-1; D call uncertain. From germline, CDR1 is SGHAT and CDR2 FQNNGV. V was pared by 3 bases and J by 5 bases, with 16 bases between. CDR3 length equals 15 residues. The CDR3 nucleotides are TGTGCCAGCAGCTTGTTCTCTCGAGGGTTTACTGAAGCTTTCTTT. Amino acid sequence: CASSLFSRGFTEAFF.

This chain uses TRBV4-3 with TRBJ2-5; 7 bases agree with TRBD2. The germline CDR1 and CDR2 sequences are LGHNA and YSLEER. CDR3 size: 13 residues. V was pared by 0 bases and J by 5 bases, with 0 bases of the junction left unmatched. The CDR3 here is CASSQEGGETQYF. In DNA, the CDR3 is TGCGCCAGCAGCCAAGAGGGGGGGGAGACCCAGTACTTC.